The rows below give T cell receptor beta chains drawn from one sample of a study of Tregs in tolerant kidney transplant recipients. Data came from immunoSEQ multiplex PCR; TCRdb stores just in-frame clones and leaves some out. Here the sample spans under 300,000 clones, 84% being singletons. Sequencing was carried out using CD4+ T cells from blood. The receptors shown here come from a human donor in good health. Each CDR3 is given with its conserved first and last residue. The order of the fields is V gene, clone size, D gene, J gene, CDR3 protein, CDR3 DNA. A D gene is named only where the DNA matches it firmly. Clone size is given for some rows only: seen once, a few or many times, or a class if the clone is expanded.

TRBV5-1	.	TRBD2	TRBJ2-7	CASSGTQRGSYEQYF	TGCGCCAGCAGCGGGACCCAGCGGGGTTCCTACGAGCAGTACTTC
TRBV6-5	once	.	TRBJ1-2	CASSYQGRLTAGYTF	TGTGCCAGCAGTTACCAAGGCAGGTTAACGGCGGGCTACACCTTC
TRBV9	few	.	TRBJ1-2	CASSAAGYGYTF	TGTGCCAGCAGCGCCGCAGGCTATGGCTACACCTTC
TRBV2	.	.	TRBJ1-3	CASSRTAGLSGNTIYF	TGTGCCAGCAGTAGGACGGCAGGACTCTCTGGAAACACCATATATTTT
TRBV30	.	TRBD1	TRBJ1-6	CAGRDSRSYNSPLHF	TGTGCCGGACGGGACAGCCGCTCCTATAATTCACCCCTCCACTTT
TRBV5-1	.	TRBD2	TRBJ2-7	CASSNGFQRGTSSYEQYF	TGCGCCAGCAGCAATGGCTTCCAGCGGGGGACTAGCTCCTACGAGCAGTACTTC
TRBV6-4	.	.	TRBJ1-2	CASSDKGIYGYTF	TGTGCCAGCAGTGACAAGGGGATCTATGGCTACACCTTC
TRBV4-1	.	.	TRBJ2-1	CASSSQLPLGPYNEQFF	TGCGCCAGCAGCTCCCAACTTCCCCTAGGCCCTTACAATGAGCAGTTCTTC
TRBV18	.	.	TRBJ1-2	CASSPTSDYGYTF	TGTGCCAGCTCACCGACAAGCGACTATGGCTACACCTTC
TRBV5-4	.	.	TRBJ2-2	CASSLGPFGRENTGELFF	TGTGCCAGCAGCTTGGGGCCTTTTGGGCGGGAAAACACCGGGGAGCTGTTTTTT
TRBV7-9	.	TRBD1	TRBJ2-7	CASTRALRDRGHEQYF	TGTGCCAGCACCAGAGCACTCCGGGACAGGGGCCACGAGCAGTACTTC
TRBV7-6	.	.	TRBJ2-2	CASGLSGTGELFF	TGTGCCAGCGGACTCTCGGGCACCGGGGAGCTGTTTTTT
TRBV14	once	.	TRBJ2-5	CASSQGTLRRKWLETQYF	TGTGCCAGCAGCCAAGGGACCCTTAGGAGAAAGTGGCTAGAGACCCAGTACTTC
TRBV29-1	.	.	TRBJ1-3	CSVAGSAGNTIYF	TGCAGCGTTGCCGGTTCGGCTGGAAACACCATATATTTT
TRBV5-1	.	TRBD1	TRBJ2-1	CASSLVPDRGNNEQFF	TGCGCCAGCAGCTTGGTGCCGGACAGGGGGAACAATGAGCAGTTCTTC
TRBV18	once	TRBD1	TRBJ2-1	CASSPGTGVSNEQFF	TGTGCCAGCTCACCTGGGACAGGGGTATCAAATGAGCAGTTCTTC
TRBV11-2	.	TRBD1	TRBJ1-1	CASGPPPRDRSIKAFF	TGTGCCAGCGGACCGCCCCCGCGGGACAGGTCTATTAAGGCTTTCTTT
TRBV5-1	.	.	TRBJ1-3	CASSLAGSGNTIYF	TGCGCCAGCAGCTTGGCGGGGTCCGGAAACACCATATATTTT
TRBV11-2	few	.	TRBJ2-7	CASSPLRGGGFYEQYF	TGTGCCAGCAGCCCGTTGCGGGGAGGAGGTTTCTACGAGCAGTACTTC
TRBV7-2	.	TRBD1	TRBJ2-7	CASSSPDRALYEQYF	TGTGCCAGCAGCTCCCCGGACAGGGCCCTCTACGAGCAGTACTTC
TRBV30	.	TRBD1	TRBJ1-1	CAWSGTGAQAFF	TGTGCCTGGAGCGGGACAGGAGCTCAAGCTTTCTTT
TRBV5-1	.	.	TRBJ2-1	CASRPGGGYNEQFF	TGCGCCAGCAGGCCCGGGGGCGGCTACAATGAGCAGTTCTTC
TRBV2	.	TRBD1	TRBJ1-1	CASTGTGETEAFF	TGTGCCAGCACTGGGACAGGGGAGACTGAAGCTTTCTTT
TRBV11-2	.	.	TRBJ2-7	CASSPQYKAANYEQYF	TGTGCCAGCAGCCCCCAGTACAAAGCCGCGAACTACGAGCAGTACTTC
TRBV6-6	.	TRBD1	TRBJ2-1	CASSVRDRGRNEQFF	TGTGCCAGCAGTGTCAGGGACAGGGGGCGGAATGAGCAGTTCTTC
TRBV6-5	once	.	TRBJ1-1	CASSPREINTEAFF	TGTGCCAGCAGCCCGAGAGAGATAAACACTGAAGCTTTCTTT
TRBV9	once	.	TRBJ1-1	CASSVYDSLNTEAFF	TGTGCCAGCAGCGTATATGACAGTTTGAACACTGAAGCTTTCTTT
TRBV5-6	once	.	TRBJ2-7	CASSFRPPSYEQYF	TGTGCCAGCAGCTTCCGGCCCCCGTCCTACGAGCAGTACTTC
TRBV7-9	.	.	TRBJ2-3	CASSFAAQAVYRITDTQYF	TGTGCCAGCAGCTTTGCGGCCCAAGCGGTTTACAGAATCACAGATACGCAGTATTTT
TRBV29-1	.	.	TRBJ1-3	CSVRTSGNTIYF	TGCAGCGTCCGGACCTCTGGAAACACCATATATTTT
TRBV5-1	.	.	TRBJ2-1	CASSLVGNGYNEQFF	TGCGCCAGCAGCTTGGTAGGCAACGGGTACAATGAGCAGTTCTTC
TRBV5-1	.	.	TRBJ1-2	CASSLEALTVYGYTF	TGCGCCAGCAGCTTGGAGGCATTGACAGTATATGGCTACACCTTC
TRBV11-2	.	.	TRBJ2-2	CASSPTPAWDTGELFF	TGTGCCAGCAGCCCCACGCCTGCTTGGGACACCGGGGAGCTGTTTTTT
TRBV7-2	.	.	TRBJ2-2	CASSLERGRAGELFF	TGTGCCAGCAGCTTAGAGAGGGGGAGGGCCGGGGAGCTGTTTTTT
TRBV4-2	.	TRBD2	TRBJ2-3	CASSEGASGGGTQYF	TGTGCCAGCAGCGAAGGGGCTAGCGGCGGGGGGACGCAGTATTTT
TRBV9	.	.	TRBJ1-4	CASSVAPLGGEKLFF	TGTGCCAGCAGCGTAGCTCCCCTTGGAGGGGAAAAACTGTTTTTT
TRBV9	.	.	TRBJ1-1	CASSVGTRENTEAFF	TGTGCCAGCAGCGTAGGGACCCGGGAGAACACTGAAGCTTTCTTT
TRBV6-1	.	TRBD1	TRBJ2-1	CASRPPGTGYNEQFF	TGTGCCAGCCGGCCGCCGGGGACAGGGTACAATGAGCAGTTCTTC
TRBV18	.	.	TRBJ2-3	CASSPVREPSTDTQYF	TGTGCCAGCTCACCAGTCCGGGAACCAAGCACAGATACGCAGTATTTT
TRBV5-4	few	.	TRBJ1-4	CAYQRAISTEKLFF	TGTGCTTATCAACGGGCAATCAGTACTGAAAAACTGTTTTTT
TRBV19	.	.	TRBJ1-2	CASTWGDYGYTF	TGTGCCAGTACATGGGGAGACTATGGCTACACCTTC
TRBV9	once	TRBD1	TRBJ1-2	CASSVAPRPGQGAYYGYTF	TGTGCCAGCAGCGTAGCCCCCCGGCCCGGACAGGGGGCTTACTATGGCTACACCTTC
TRBV7-2	.	TRBD1	TRBJ1-6	CASSVQGRNSPLHF	TGTGCCAGCAGCGTACAGGGGCGGAATTCACCCCTCCACTTT
TRBV5-4	.	TRBD2	TRBJ2-3	CASSPRQRESTDTQYF	TGTGCCAGCAGCCCACGGCAGCGGGAGAGCACAGATACGCAGTATTTT
TRBV5-1	.	.	TRBJ1-2	CASSFGSGGYTF	TGCGCCAGCAGCTTCGGAAGCGGGGGCTACACCTTC
TRBV10-1	.	TRBD1	TRBJ2-7	CASSEPGTGSNEQYF	TGCGCCAGCAGTGAGCCCGGGACAGGGTCTAACGAGCAGTACTTC
TRBV7-9	.	.	TRBJ2-2	CASSLEGRGTGELFF	TGTGCCAGCAGCTTAGAAGGGCGGGGCACCGGGGAGCTGTTTTTT
TRBV5-1	.	.	TRBJ2-1	CASSLGEGLDEQFF	TGCGCCAGCAGCCTTGGCGAGGGCCTGGATGAGCAGTTCTTC
TRBV6-1	few	.	TRBJ1-4	CASSEIEDKLFF	TGTGCCAGCAGTGAGATCGAGGACAAACTGTTTTTT
TRBV30	.	.	TRBJ1-3	CAWSRVTGNTIYF	TGTGCCTGGAGTAGGGTTACTGGAAACACCATATATTTT
TRBV19	.	TRBD1	TRBJ1-2	CASSLSGGGYTF	TGTGCCAGTAGTCTGTCAGGGGGTGGCTACACCTTC
TRBV6-5	once	.	TRBJ2-7	CASSYLRDYEQYF	TGTGCCAGCAGTTACCTCCGGGACTACGAGCAGTACTTC
TRBV11-3	.	TRBD1	TRBJ2-7	CASSPGQESYEQYF	TGTGCCAGCAGCCCGGGACAGGAGAGCTACGAGCAGTACTTC
TRBV7-6	few	.	TRBJ2-3	CASSLSPVTDTQYF	TGTGCCAGCAGCTTAAGCCCCGTCACAGATACGCAGTATTTT